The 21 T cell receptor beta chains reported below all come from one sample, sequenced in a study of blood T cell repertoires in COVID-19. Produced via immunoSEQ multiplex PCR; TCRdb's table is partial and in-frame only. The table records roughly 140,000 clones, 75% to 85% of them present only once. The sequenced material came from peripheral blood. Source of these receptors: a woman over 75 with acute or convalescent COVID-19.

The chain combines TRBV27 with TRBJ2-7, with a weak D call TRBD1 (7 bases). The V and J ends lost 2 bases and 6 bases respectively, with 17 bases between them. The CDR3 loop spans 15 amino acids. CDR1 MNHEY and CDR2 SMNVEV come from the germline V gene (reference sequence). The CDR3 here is CASSLNAGQFFEQYF. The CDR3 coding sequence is TGTGCCAGCAGTTTAAACGCGGGACAGTTTTTCGAGCAGTACTTC.

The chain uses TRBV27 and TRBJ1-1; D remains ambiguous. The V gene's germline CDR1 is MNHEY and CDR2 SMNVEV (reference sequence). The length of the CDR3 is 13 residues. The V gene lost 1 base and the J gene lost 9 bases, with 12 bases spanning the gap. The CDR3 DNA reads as TGTGCCAGCAGTTTATGGTCGGCAGGAAAAGCTTTCTTT. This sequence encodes CASSLWSAGKAFF.

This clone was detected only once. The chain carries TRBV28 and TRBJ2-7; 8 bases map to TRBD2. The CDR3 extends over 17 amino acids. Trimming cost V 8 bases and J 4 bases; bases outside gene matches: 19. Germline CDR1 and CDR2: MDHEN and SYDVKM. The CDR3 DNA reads TGTGCCAGCCAAGCTGAGGCCTTTCTAGCGGGTTTTTACGAGCAGTACTTC. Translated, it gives CASQAEAFLAGFYEQYF. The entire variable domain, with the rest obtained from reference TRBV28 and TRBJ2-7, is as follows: DVKVTQSSRYLVKRTGEKVFLECVQDMDHENMFWYRQDPGLGLRLIYFSYDVKMKEKGDIPEGYSVSREKKERFSLILESASTNQTSMYLCASQAEAFLAGFYEQYFGPGTRLTVT.

For the CDR3, the DNA is TGTGCCAGCAGTGGCCCTCGGAGAGAAAACATTCAGTACTTC. It encodes CASSGPRRENIQYF. This rearrangement joins TRBV28 to TRBJ2-4, with D hard to call. Looked up from germline, CDR1 is MDHEN and CDR2 is SYDVKM. With 5 bases removed from V and 5 bases from J, the gap between germline ends came to 13 bases. The CDR3 is 14 amino acids.

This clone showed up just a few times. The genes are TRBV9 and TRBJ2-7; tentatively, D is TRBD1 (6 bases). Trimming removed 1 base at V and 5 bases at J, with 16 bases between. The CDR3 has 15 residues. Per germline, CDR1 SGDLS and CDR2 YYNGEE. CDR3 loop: CASSVKTAGVHEQYF. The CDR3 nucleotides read TGTGCCAGCAGCGTAAAGACAGCAGGGGTCCACGAGCAGTACTTC.

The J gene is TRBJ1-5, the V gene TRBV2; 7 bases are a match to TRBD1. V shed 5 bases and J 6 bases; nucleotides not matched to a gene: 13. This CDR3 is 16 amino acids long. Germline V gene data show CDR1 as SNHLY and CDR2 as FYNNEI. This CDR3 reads CASSSRINRGGQPQHF. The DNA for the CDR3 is TGTGCCAGCAGTTCCCGAATTAACAGGGGTGGTCAGCCCCAGCATTTT.

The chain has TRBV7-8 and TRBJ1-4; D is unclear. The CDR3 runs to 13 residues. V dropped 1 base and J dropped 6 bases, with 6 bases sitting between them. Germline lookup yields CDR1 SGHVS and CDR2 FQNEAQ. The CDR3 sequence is CASSLEPHEKLFF. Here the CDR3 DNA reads TGTGCCAGCAGCTTAGAGCCCCATGAAAAACTGTTTTTT.

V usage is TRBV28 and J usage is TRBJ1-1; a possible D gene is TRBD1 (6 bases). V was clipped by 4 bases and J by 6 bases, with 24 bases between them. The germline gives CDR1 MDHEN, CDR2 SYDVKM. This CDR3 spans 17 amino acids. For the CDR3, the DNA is TGTGCCAGCAGTTCCTGGTCCGGGAACCTGGGGGCGTCTGAAGCTTTCTTT. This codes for CASSSWSGNLGASEAFF.

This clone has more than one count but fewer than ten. CDR3 loop: CASSSLAGDEQFF. The CDR3 nucleotides read TGTGCCAGCAGCTCACTAGCGGGAGATGAGCAGTTCTTC. The gene calls are TRBV5-4 and TRBJ2-1; 11 bases align to TRBD2. J gave up 8 bases and V 3 bases, and 1 base lay outside the gene matches. Germline values: CDR1 SGHNT, CDR2 YYREEE (reference sequence). The CDR3 loop spans 13 amino acids.

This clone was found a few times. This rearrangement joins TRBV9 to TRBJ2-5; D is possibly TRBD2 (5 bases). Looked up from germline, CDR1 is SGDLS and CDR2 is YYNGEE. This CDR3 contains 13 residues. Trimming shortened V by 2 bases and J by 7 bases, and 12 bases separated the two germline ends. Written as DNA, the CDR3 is TGTGCCAGCAGCGTTTACGGAGAGGGGACCCAGTACTTC. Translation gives CASSVYGEGTQYF.

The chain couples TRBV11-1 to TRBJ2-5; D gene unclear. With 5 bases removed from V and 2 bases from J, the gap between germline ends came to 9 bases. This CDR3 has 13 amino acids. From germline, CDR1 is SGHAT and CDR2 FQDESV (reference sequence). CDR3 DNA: TGTGCCAGCAGCCGAGAACGGCAAGAGACCCAGTACTTC. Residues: CASSRERQETQYF.

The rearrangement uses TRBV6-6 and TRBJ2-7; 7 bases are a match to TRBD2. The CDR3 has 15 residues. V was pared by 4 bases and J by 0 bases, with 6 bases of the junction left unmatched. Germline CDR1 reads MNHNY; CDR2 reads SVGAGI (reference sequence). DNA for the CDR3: TGTGCCAGCAGTTTACGTACTAGCGCCTCCTACGAGCAGTACTTC. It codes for CASSLRTSASYEQYF.

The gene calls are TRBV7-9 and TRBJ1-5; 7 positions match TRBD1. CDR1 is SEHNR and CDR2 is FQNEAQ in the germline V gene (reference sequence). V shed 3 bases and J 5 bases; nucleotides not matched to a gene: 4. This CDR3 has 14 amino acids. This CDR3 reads CASSFTGTDQPQHF. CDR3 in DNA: TGTGCCAGCAGCTTTACAGGGACAGATCAGCCCCAGCATTTT.

The CDR3 DNA reads as TGTGCCAGTAGTATAACAGCTCTAAGGAATGAAAAACTGTTTTTT. It yields the protein CASSITALRNEKLFF. V gene TRBV19 combines with J gene TRBJ1-4; D not resolved. In germline, CDR1 is LNHDA, CDR2 SQIVND (reference sequence). V shed 2 bases and J shed 5 bases, with 12 bases lying between them. This CDR3 has 15 amino acids.

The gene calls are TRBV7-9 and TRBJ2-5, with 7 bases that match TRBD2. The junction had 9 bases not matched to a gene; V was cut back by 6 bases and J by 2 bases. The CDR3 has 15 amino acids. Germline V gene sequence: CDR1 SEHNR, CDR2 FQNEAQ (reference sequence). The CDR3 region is CASRKLLAEQETQYF. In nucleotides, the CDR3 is TGTGCCAGCAGAAAGCTTCTAGCGGAGCAAGAGACCCAGTACTTC.

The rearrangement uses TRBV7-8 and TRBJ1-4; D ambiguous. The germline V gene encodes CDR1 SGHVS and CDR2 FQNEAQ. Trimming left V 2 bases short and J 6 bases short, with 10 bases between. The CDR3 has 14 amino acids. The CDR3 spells CASSLRRFDEKLFF. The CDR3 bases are TGTGCCAGCAGCTTAAGGAGGTTCGATGAAAAACTGTTTTTT.

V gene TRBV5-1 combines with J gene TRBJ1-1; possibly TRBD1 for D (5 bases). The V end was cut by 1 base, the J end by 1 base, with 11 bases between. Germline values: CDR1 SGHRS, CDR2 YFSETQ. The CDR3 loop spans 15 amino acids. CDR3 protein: CASSLLGAGNTEAFF. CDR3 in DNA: TGCGCCAGCAGCTTGCTAGGGGCCGGGAACACTGAAGCTTTCTTT.

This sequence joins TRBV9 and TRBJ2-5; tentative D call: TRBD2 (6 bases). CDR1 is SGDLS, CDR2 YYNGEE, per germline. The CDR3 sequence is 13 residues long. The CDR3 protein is CPSRRGLKETQYF. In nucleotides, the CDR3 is TGTCCCTCGCGGAGGGGTCTGAAAGAGACCCAGTACTTC.

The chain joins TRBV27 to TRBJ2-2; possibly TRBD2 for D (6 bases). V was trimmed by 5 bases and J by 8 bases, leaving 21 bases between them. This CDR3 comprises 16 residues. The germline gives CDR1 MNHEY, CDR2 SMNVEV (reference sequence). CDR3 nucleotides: TGTGCCAGCAGTACTTCCTGGGGGGAACGGGCGGGGGAGCTGTTTTTT. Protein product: CASSTSWGERAGELFF.

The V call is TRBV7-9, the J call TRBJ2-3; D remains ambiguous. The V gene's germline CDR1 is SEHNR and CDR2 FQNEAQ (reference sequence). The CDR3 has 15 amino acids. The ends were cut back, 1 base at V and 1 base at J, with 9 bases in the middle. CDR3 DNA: TGTGCCAGCAGCTTAGGTGGGCGACGCACAGATACGCAGTATTTT. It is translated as CASSLGGRRTDTQYF.

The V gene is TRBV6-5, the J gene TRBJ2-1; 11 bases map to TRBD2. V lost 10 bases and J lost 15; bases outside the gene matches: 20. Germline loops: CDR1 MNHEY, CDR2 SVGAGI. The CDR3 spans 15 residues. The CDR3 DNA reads TGTGCCACCCTTAGAATAGCGGGAGGGCCCTCCGTGCCGTTCTTC. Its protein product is CATLRIAGGPSVPFF.